The 23 T cell receptor beta chains presented below share a single source sample, sequenced in a study of cytomegalovirus exposure and HLA in healthy donors. The repertoire was sequenced with immunoSEQ multiplex PCR; TCRdb's copy has only in-frame clones and lacks some. The table shows 150,000 to 200,000 clones, with 81% occurring only once. The material sequenced was PBMCs. These receptors came from a woman aged 25 to 45 in good health and CMV-seronegative.

The chain links TRBV5-6 to TRBJ2-7; the match to TRBD1 covers 8 bases. Germline-derived CDR1 and CDR2 are SGHDT and YYEEEE. The V and J ends lost 0 bases and 2 bases, in that order; junction bases with no gene match: 4. The CDR3 loop spans 15 amino acids. CDR3 DNA: TGTGCCAGCAGCTTGGGTGGACAGGGCCCCTACGAGCAGTACTTC. Protein sequence: CASSLGGQGPYEQYF.

V and J are TRBV5-1 and TRBJ1-4; possibly TRBD1 for D (5 bases). From germline, CDR1 is SGHRS and CDR2 YFSETQ. The CDR3 totals 14 residues. The V end lost 1 base, the J end lost 4 bases, and 8 bases lay between the germline ends. CDR3 in amino acids: CASSLTGLNEKLFF. CDR3 in DNA: TGCGCCAGCAGCTTGACAGGCCTTAATGAAAAACTGTTTTTT. The full variable domain, in which reference TRBV5-1 and TRBJ1-4 provide the parts outside the CDR3, is KAGVTQTPRYLIKTRGQQVTLSCSPISGHRSVSWYQQTPGQGLQFLFEYFSETQRNKGNFPGRFSGRQFSNSRSEMNVSTLELGDSALYLCASSLTGLNEKLFFGSGTQLSVL.

This chain joins TRBV7-2 and TRBJ2-7, with 7 nucleotides matching TRBD2. CDR3 length: 16 residues. V lost 6 bases and J lost 6; bases outside the gene matches: 17. Germline assignment: CDR1 SGHTA and CDR2 FQGNSA. As DNA, the CDR3 is TGTGCCAGCAGTCCGTTGTCGGTACCGGGAGGAGGCGAGCAGTACTTC. Amino acids: CASSPLSVPGGGEQYF.

The V and J genes are TRBV9 and TRBJ1-1, with D perhaps matching TRBD1 (6 bases). The CDR3 spans 16 residues. Germline CDR1 reads SGDLS; CDR2 reads YYNGEE. V lost 3 bases and J 0 bases, leaving 15 bases between the germline ends. The CDR3 nucleotides read TGTGCCAGCAGCGGTGCGGGGGCGGGGATGAACACTGAAGCTTTCTTT. It translates to CASSGAGAGMNTEAFF.

CDR3 nucleotides: TGTGCCAGCAGCATCGGACTAGAGGGGTACGAGCAGTACTTC. Translation gives CASSIGLEGYEQYF. The V call is TRBV11-2, the J call TRBJ2-7, with TRBD2 matching 7 bases. Germline CDR1 is SGHAT and CDR2 is FQNNGV. V dropped 5 bases and J dropped 4; count of bases not matched to a gene: 8. This CDR3 contains 14 residues.

The chain recombines TRBV30 with TRBJ1-3; 8 bases match TRBD1. Germline-derived CDR1 and CDR2 are GTSNPN and SVGIG (reference sequence). The CDR3 runs 13 residues. The junction had 5 bases not matched to a gene; V was cut back by 2 bases and J by 8 bases. CDR3 amino acids: CAWSLQQGDTIYF. The CDR3 region has the DNA TGTGCCTGGAGTCTTCAACAGGGGGACACCATATATTTT.

This chain connects TRBV28 to TRBJ2-7; weak D call: TRBD1 (7 bases). Germline V lookup: CDR1 MDHEN, CDR2 SYDVKM. V lost 3 bases to trimming and J lost 6 bases, with 15 bases between them. The CDR3 totals 14 residues. CDR3 protein: CASSFTGVRGEQYF. In DNA, the CDR3 is TGTGCCAGCAGTTTCACAGGGGTGCGGGGCGAGCAGTACTTC. The entire variable domain, with the rest obtained from reference TRBV28 and TRBJ2-7, is as follows: DVKVTQSSRYLVKRTGEKVFLECVQDMDHENMFWYRQDPGLGLRLIYFSYDVKMKEKGDIPEGYSVSREKKERFSLILESASTNQTSMYLCASSFTGVRGEQYFGPGTRLTVT.

This chain connects TRBV7-9 to TRBJ2-3; 8 nucleotides line up with TRBD2. CDR1 SEHNR and CDR2 FQNEAQ come from the germline V gene (reference sequence). Trimming removed 0 bases from V and 4 bases from J; junction bases left unmatched: 12. The CDR3 length is 18 residues. This CDR3 is CASSLATLGGAGADTQYF. The DNA for the CDR3 is TGTGCCAGCAGCTTAGCGACCCTCGGGGGGGCAGGGGCAGATACGCAGTATTTT.

As DNA, the CDR3 is TGTGCCAGTAGTATAGATCGGGTGGGCGGGGAGCTGTTTTTT. It yields the protein CASSIDRVGGELFF. The V gene is TRBV19, the J gene TRBJ2-2, with unresolved D. This CDR3 contains 14 residues. Trimming shortened V by 0 bases and J by 7 bases, and 9 bases separated the two germline ends. Germline assignment: CDR1 LNHDA and CDR2 SQIVND (reference sequence).

The V and J genes are TRBV5-6 and TRBJ2-7, with D possibly TRBD2 on 5 matching bases. V gave up 1 base and J gave up 2 bases, with 7 bases separating them. Germline assignment: CDR1 SGHDT and CDR2 YYEEEE. The CDR3 covers 13 residues. CDR3 in amino acids: CASSLYGAYEQYF. The CDR3, as DNA: TGTGCCAGCAGCTTGTACGGGGCCTACGAGCAGTACTTC.

Concerning this clone itself: Its ends do not fully match the called genes, so a read error is possible. This rearrangement joins TRBV5-3 to TRBJ2-7; TRBD1 is a possible D gene (8 bases). TRBV5-3 is designated an ORF whose function remains uncertain. This CDR3 comprises 13 residues. CDR3 nucleotides: TGTGCCAGAAGTTTGGACAGGGAGGGCGAGCAGTACTTC. This gives the protein CARSLDREGEQYF.

This clone was counted a single time. The rearrangement joins TRBV5-6 to TRBJ1-1; possible D gene TRBD1, 5 bases. There are 17 residues in the CDR3. Germline V gives CDR1 SGHDT, CDR2 YYEEEE. The V end was cut by 1 base, the J end by 4 bases, with 20 bases between. CDR3 protein: CASSLRGRGLRVTEAFF. DNA of the CDR3: TGTGCCAGCAGCTTGAGGGGTCGGGGGTTGAGGGTCACTGAAGCTTTCTTT.

This rearrangement joins TRBV12-5 to TRBJ2-3; 15 nucleotides align to TRBD2. Trimming removed 5 bases from V and 6 bases from J; junction bases left unmatched: 6. Germline-derived CDR1 and CDR2 are LGHNT and FRNRAP. The CDR3 has 16 residues. The CDR3 DNA follows: TGTGCTAGTGGTCCACGGACTAGCGGGAGGGGGGATACGCAGTATTTT. Protein: CASGPRTSGRGDTQYF. The full variable domain, completed using reference TRBV12-5 and TRBJ2-3, is DARVTQTPRHKVTEMGQEVTMRCQPILGHNTVFWYRQTMMQGLELLAYFRNRAPLDDSGMPKDRFSAEMPDATLATLKIQPSEPRDSAVYFCASGPRTSGRGDTQYFGPGTRLTVL.

Only one count was recorded for this clone. This sample also contains other DNA sequences that code for the same CDR3. The chain is built from TRBV5-1 and TRBJ2-7; D gene uncertain. V lost 0 bases and J 3 bases, leaving 10 bases between the germline ends. This CDR3 is 14 amino acids long. Per the germline V gene, CDR1 is SGHRS and CDR2 is YFSETQ. This CDR3 reads CASSLATRNYEQYF. In DNA, the CDR3 is TGCGCCAGCAGCTTGGCCACCAGAAACTACGAGCAGTACTTC.

The chain joins TRBV7-9 to TRBJ1-2; 7 nucleotides match TRBD1. CDR3 length: 14 amino acids. With 5 bases clipped from V and 0 bases from J, the junction kept 3 bases outside the gene matches. Per the germline V gene, CDR1 is SEHNR and CDR2 is FQNEAQ (reference sequence). In nucleotides, the CDR3 is TGTGCCAGCAGCCGGGACAGAGCTAACTATGGCTACACCTTC. It encodes CASSRDRANYGYTF.

The V gene is TRBV29-1, the J gene TRBJ2-7; 8 bases are shared with TRBD2. Trimming at V came to 4 bases and at J to 9 bases, leaving 11 bases not matched to a gene. The CDR3 is made up of 13 amino acids. Looked up from germline, CDR1 is SQVTM and CDR2 is ANQGSEA. CDR3 in DNA: TGCAGCGTTGTTGGCGGGGGGCCTGCATTGCAGTACTTC. Protein product: CSVVGGGPALQYF.

V is TRBV2 and J is TRBJ1-3; D gene uncertain. CDR1 and CDR2 (germline): SNHLY, FYNNEI. Trimming cost V 4 bases and J 14 bases, with 12 bases left between them. The CDR3 is 11 amino acids. CDR3 coding DNA: TGTGCCAGCAGTGGGAGTAAGCGGGTATATTTT. This codes for CASSGSKRVYF.

In DNA form, the CDR3 reads TGTGCCAGCAGTGACCCAGGGCCTTCACTGAGCTCCTACAATGAGCAGTTCTTC. Protein: CASSDPGPSLSSYNEQFF. The V call is TRBV25-1, the J call TRBJ2-1; tentatively, D is TRBD1 (5 bases). From germline, CDR1 is MGHDK and CDR2 SYGVNS. This CDR3 region has 18 residues. The germline V and J ends were trimmed by 3 bases and 0 bases, with 18 bases remaining between them. The full variable domain, in which reference TRBV25-1 and TRBJ2-1 provide the parts outside the CDR3, is EADIYQTPRYLVIGTGKKITLECSQTMGHDKMYWYQQDPGMELHLIHYSYGVNSTEKGDLSSESTVSRIRTEHFPLTLESARPSHTSQYLCASSDPGPSLSSYNEQFFGPGTRLTVL.

The chain joins TRBV18 to TRBJ1-1; 8 bases align to TRBD1. Trimming removed 3 bases from V and 1 base from J; junction bases left unmatched: 7. CDR3 length equals 16 residues. Germline V gene data show CDR1 as KGHSH and CDR2 as LQKENI. The CDR3 spells CASSPARGRGNTEAFF. The CDR3, as DNA: TGTGCCAGCTCACCTGCCAGGGGGCGTGGGAACACTGAAGCTTTCTTT.

The genes are TRBV7-8 and TRBJ2-7; 9 nucleotides align to TRBD2. Germline V lookup: CDR1 SGHVS, CDR2 FQNEAQ. There are 14 residues in the CDR3. With 0 bases clipped from V and 6 bases from J, the junction kept 3 bases outside the gene matches. CDR3 nucleotide sequence: TGTGCCAGCAGCTTAGCGCCTAGCGGGACCGAGCAGTACTTC. Translating gives CASSLAPSGTEQYF.

This clone was seen only a few times. The chain uses TRBV27 and TRBJ2-3; D perhaps matches TRBD1 (6 bases). V was trimmed by 2 bases and J by 2 bases, leaving 14 bases between them. Germline CDR1 reads MNHEY; CDR2 reads SMNVEV (reference sequence). The CDR3 consists of 16 residues. The CDR3 sequence: CASSLGFGGNTDTQYF. CDR3 nucleotides: TGTGCCAGCAGTTTAGGTTTTGGGGGCAACACAGATACGCAGTATTTT.

As concerns this clone: Other DNA sequences in the same sample also yield this CDR3. The chain joins TRBV5-1 to TRBJ1-1; 8 bases fit TRBD1. Losses at the gene ends were 7 bases for V and 1 base for J; bases not matched to a gene: 6. Germline assignment: CDR1 SGHRS and CDR2 YFSETQ. The CDR3 loop spans 14 amino acids. The CDR3 DNA follows: TGCGCCAGCTCTAGGGGACAGGAGAACACTGAAGCTTTCTTT. Its protein is CASSRGQENTEAFF.

This clone was recorded once. The chain has TRBV28 and TRBJ2-3; TRBD2 matches 7 bases. Germline trimming cut 6 bases from V and 1 base from J; bases unmatched to any gene: 7. Germline lookup yields CDR1 MDHEN and CDR2 SYDVKM. CDR3 length: 15 amino acids. The CDR3 nucleotides read TGTGCCAGCAGCCCCCCCGCGGGAGGCACAGATACGCAGTATTTT. It yields the protein CASSPPAGGTDTQYF.